This TCR beta chain is from a study of blood T cell repertoires in COVID-19 (dated by TCRdb to 2019 to 2021). The study in broad terms: Samples covering the acute and convalescent phases of COVID-19 were provided by collaborators in the United States, Italy and Spain. A freely available public database, intended as a resource for researchers studying the immune response to SARS-CoV-2, is where the repertoires were released. Where available, HLA class I and class II types were taken from metadata supplied by the sample provider and were not determined by assay-based typing. Samples were obtained from the ongoing ImmuneRACE study (first 160 participants) and from over a thousand subjects provided by 6 global collaborators. The prospective study material was composed of cDNA or gDNA derived from T cells, B-cell-depleted T cells, or PBMCs. Subjects who had been exposed to COVID-19, were actively infected with it, or had recovered from it provided the deeply sampled blood TCRbeta repertoires that made up the dataset. Nearly every sample came with metadata listing a de-identified subject ID, COVID-19 status, age in years and sex. Study-wide conclusions, independent of this receptor: How much clinical and demographic metadata was included differed by source and by participant, and the metadata was provided uncurated.

Comment on this clone: Its antigen is unknown. At one of its ends the junction is not consistent with the germline gene, which may arise from a read error.

TCRbeta CDR3 regions were amplified from genomic DNA using the immunoSEQ Assay, a bias-controlled multiplex PCR. The study's own analysis went as follows. The number of nucleated cells in each sample was estimated by amplification of reference gene primers within the assay. Sequence reads were collapsed and filtered to measure the absolute abundance of every unique TCRbeta CDR3 rearrangement. Productive Simpson clonality was computed per sample as the square root of Simpson's diversity index over productive rearrangements. As stored in TCRdb, this immuneACCESS dataset retains in-frame rearrangements with V and J assigned. A fraction of the clones does not appear; measured against another copy, unresolved V genes explain less than half of the discrepancy, and the remainder lacks a known reason. V and J calls and clone size are given by that table; D and trimming were obtained from the DNA. The sample data list approximately 140,000 clones, and 70% to 90% of these were observed just once. The ten largest account for approximately 8% of the sample.

The germline V gene (reference sequence) yields SEHNR for CDR1 and FQNEAQ for CDR2. The CDR3 holds 13 amino acids from the cysteine to the phenylalanine. The retained sequence is limited to the CDR3, 39 bases, with the frame set at the first base. In Seattle, one collaborating source enrolled patients while the infection was active and tracked those patients longitudinally over the course of disease. The collaborating institutions used their own protocols to collect whole blood in K2EDTA tubes. Collaborator samples were shipped for TCRbeta analysis as frozen whole blood, isolated PBMCs, or DNA extracted from either sample type.

Source material: peripheral blood. The clonotype was recovered from a woman aged 55-69 years with COVID-19, enrolled during active disease. The chain links TRBV7-9 with TRBJ2-1, with 9 junctional bases fitting TRBD1. The encoded CDR3 is CTLGDRVYNEQFF. The DNA is TGCACACTTGGGGACAGGGTCTACAATGAGCAGTTCTTC.